A selection of T cell receptor beta chains follows, all from one sample in a study of cytomegalovirus exposure and HLA in healthy donors. TCRdb's copy holds only in-frame clones and misses some; the assay was immunoSEQ multiplex PCR. Seen in this sample are around 150,000 clones; the ten most common clones hold 1% to 1.5%. Material: PBMCs. The source of these receptors is a woman aged 55-70 years in good health and CMV-seronegative. Both conserved end residues are part of each CDR3. A D gene is named only where the DNA matches it firmly.

j_gene	v_gene	d_gene	CDR3aa	CDR3nt
TRBJ2-1	TRBV9	TRBD2	CASSVVTSENEQFF	TGTGCCAGCAGCGTAGTCACTAGCGAGAATGAGCAGTTCTTC
TRBJ1-5	TRBV19	.	CASSITAGNSNQPQHF	TGTGCCAGTAGTATAACGGCGGGGAATAGCAATCAGCCCCAGCATTTT
TRBJ2-7	TRBV2	TRBD1	CARGQGASYEQYF	TGTGCCAGAGGACAGGGCGCGTCCTACGAGCAGTACTTC
TRBJ2-7	TRBV5-4	TRBD2	CASRSGTSRSYEQYF	TGTGCCAGCCGGTCCGGGACTAGTAGATCCTACGAGCAGTACTTC
TRBJ2-7	TRBV7-3	.	CASSATGSYEQYF	TGTGCCAGCAGCGCTACGGGCTCCTACGAGCAGTACTTC
TRBJ1-1	TRBV5-1	TRBD1	CASSSGQPNTEAFF	TGCGCCAGCAGTTCGGGACAGCCGAACACTGAAGCTTTCTTT
TRBJ2-5	TRBV5-4	.	CASSFLGRVGETQYF	TGTGCCAGCAGCTTTCTCGGCAGGGTAGGAGAGACCCAGTACTTC
TRBJ2-2	TRBV7-9	.	CASSPQGSGELFF	TGTGCCAGCAGCCCACAGGGATCCGGGGAGCTGTTTTTT
TRBJ1-1	TRBV7-2	.	CASSLLAGNTEAFF	TGTGCCAGCAGCTTACTAGCTGGGAACACTGAAGCTTTCTTT
TRBJ1-6	TRBV5-4	.	CASSSGGGDSPLHF	TGTGCCAGCAGCTCAGGAGGGGGGGATTCACCCCTCCACTTT
TRBJ1-2	TRBV9	TRBD1	CASSQYLQGAGRGYTF	TGTGCCAGCAGCCAATACCTACAGGGGGCAGGGCGAGGCTACACCTTC
TRBJ1-6	TRBV5-4	.	CASSLARQNNSPLHF	TGTGCCAGCAGCTTGGCCAGACAGAATAATTCACCCCTCCACTTT
TRBJ1-3	TRBV4-3	.	CASSQGTGSSGNTIYF	TGCGCCAGCAGCCAAGGAACAGGGTCCTCTGGAAACACCATATATTTT
TRBJ1-5	TRBV4-2	TRBD1	CASSPGGTGSPDQPQHF	TGTGCCAGCAGCCCCGGCGGGACAGGGAGCCCGGATCAGCCCCAGCATTTT
TRBJ1-2	TRBV29-1	.	CSATIGLPGYTF	TGCAGCGCTACTATTGGTCTACCTGGCTACACCTTC
TRBJ2-7	TRBV19	.	CASSTGVGEQYF	TGTGCCAGCTCTACAGGAGTCGGAGAGCAGTACTTC
TRBJ1-1	TRBV4-1	.	CASSQIPPGEAFF	TGCGCCAGCAGCCAAATCCCGCCAGGAGAAGCTTTCTTT
TRBJ1-2	TRBV7-8	TRBD1	CASSLTLQGPFGSSYTF	TGTGCCAGCAGCTTAACTTTACAGGGGCCCTTTGGGTCTAGCTACACCTTC
TRBJ2-7	TRBV7-9	.	CASSFSQDSYEQYF	TGTGCCAGCAGCTTCAGCCAGGACAGCTACGAGCAGTACTTC
TRBJ1-5	TRBV10-2	.	CASSDFRGGQPQHF	TGCGCCAGCAGTGACTTCAGGGGAGGGCAGCCCCAGCATTTT
TRBJ2-5	TRBV2	.	CASRAWGQGETQYF	TGTGCCAGTCGGGCGTGGGGCCAGGGGGAGACCCAGTACTTC
TRBJ2-1	TRBV21-1	.	CASSKLGQGTNTGNEQFF	TGTGCCAGCAGCAAGTTAGGACAGGGGACAAATACTGGCAATGAGCAGTTCTTC
TRBJ1-5	TRBV6-1	.	CASSPQGKVNQPQHF	TGTGCCAGCAGTCCCCAGGGAAAGGTCAATCAGCCCCAGCATTTT
TRBJ1-2	TRBV5-6	.	CASSLDPGFYGYTF	TGTGCCAGCAGCTTGGATCCGGGATTCTATGGCTACACCTTC
TRBJ1-3	TRBV7-9	.	CASSPASGLGNTIYF	TGTGCCAGCAGCCCCGCGTCGGGGTTAGGAAACACCATATATTTT
TRBJ2-1	TRBV25-1	.	CASSESQDNEQFF	TGTGCCAGCAGTGAATCGCAGGACAATGAGCAGTTCTTC
TRBJ1-2	TRBV20-1	.	CSARVNYGYTF	TGCAGTGCTAGAGTTAATTATGGCTACACCTTC
TRBJ2-1	TRBV5-1	.	CASSLGSAYNEQFF	TGCGCCAGCAGCTTGGGATCGGCCTACAATGAGCAGTTCTTC
TRBJ2-3	TRBV5-4	TRBD2	CASSLAGLAGTDTQYF	TGTGCCAGCAGCTTGGCAGGGCTAGCGGGTACAGATACGCAGTATTTT
TRBJ2-7	TRBV7-9	TRBD1	CASSSGTGKIYEQYF	TGTGCCAGCAGCTCCGGGACAGGGAAGATCTACGAGCAGTACTTC
TRBJ2-2	TRBV6-6	TRBD1	CASSFRDSQSGELFF	TGTGCCAGCAGTTTCCGGGACAGCCAGTCCGGGGAGCTGTTTTTT
TRBJ2-7	TRBV29-1	.	CSVARGWDEQYF	TGCAGCGTTGCTCGGGGATGGGACGAGCAGTACTTC
TRBJ2-3	TRBV2	TRBD1	CASRRGQGAGTQYF	TGTGCCAGCAGGAGGGGACAGGGGGCTGGTACGCAGTATTTT
TRBJ2-7	TRBV7-3	TRBD1	CASSFGQGSYEQYF	TGTGCCAGCAGCTTCGGACAGGGGTCCTACGAGCAGTACTTC
TRBJ2-1	TRBV7-2	.	CASSPQLSYNEQFF	TGTGCCAGCAGCCCACAGCTATCCTACAATGAGCAGTTCTTC
TRBJ2-7	TRBV5-1	.	CASSWQGHYEQYF	TGCGCCAGCAGCTGGCAGGGACACTACGAGCAGTACTTC
TRBJ2-1	TRBV12-5	.	CASGPTLGGEQFF	TGTGCTAGTGGTCCTACACTAGGTGGTGAGCAGTTCTTC
TRBJ2-3	TRBV11-3	TRBD2	CASSPKTGLAGIYGTDTQYF	TGTGCCAGCAGCCCAAAAACCGGACTAGCCGGGATTTACGGCACAGATACGCAGTATTTT
TRBJ1-2	TRBV5-1	TRBD1	CASATGQGYGYTF	TGCGCCAGCGCGACAGGGCAGGGCTATGGCTACACCTTC
TRBJ2-7	TRBV5-4	.	CASSLGRDEQYF	TGTGCCAGCAGCTTGGGGAGGGACGAGCAGTACTTC
TRBJ1-5	TRBV19	TRBD1	CASSTSGQPNQPQHF	TGTGCCAGTAGTACCTCGGGACAGCCCAATCAGCCCCAGCATTTT
TRBJ2-6	TRBV5-4	TRBD1	CASSLGTGSSGANVLTF	TGTGCCAGCAGCTTAGGGACAGGGAGCTCTGGGGCCAACGTCCTGACTTTC
TRBJ2-7	TRBV27	.	CASSLLQTYEQYF	TGTGCCAGCAGTTTACTGCAGACCTACGAGCAGTACTTC
TRBJ1-1	TRBV6-4	.	CASPEGWGRGVDTEAFF	TGTGCCAGCCCCGAGGGCTGGGGGAGGGGGGTGGACACTGAAGCTTTCTTT
TRBJ1-2	TRBV2	TRBD1	CASSRTQGMIDGYTF	TGTGCCAGCAGTCGGACACAGGGGATGATCGATGGCTACACCTTC
TRBJ2-3	TRBV11-2	TRBD1	CASSFTGTATDTQYF	TGTGCCAGCAGCTTCACCGGGACAGCCACAGATACGCAGTATTTT
TRBJ2-7	TRBV7-9	.	CASSLLQGTYEQYF	TGTGCCAGCAGCCTCCTACAGGGTACATACGAGCAGTACTTC
TRBJ1-4	TRBV18	.	CASSSLRPQGTNEKLFF	TGTGCCAGCTCATCCCTCCGACCACAGGGCACTAATGAAAAACTGTTTTTT
TRBJ1-1	TRBV10-2	.	CASVGRNTEAFF	TGCGCCAGCGTGGGCAGGAACACTGAAGCTTTCTTT
TRBJ2-7	TRBV10-3	TRBD2	CAISPSGGAYEQYF	TGTGCCATCAGTCCTAGCGGGGGGGCCTACGAGCAGTACTTC
TRBJ1-2	TRBV7-9	.	CASSETDTNYGYTF	TGTGCCAGCAGCGAGACGGACACCAACTATGGCTACACCTTC
TRBJ1-4	TRBV5-1	.	CASSNGATNEKLFF	TGCGCCAGCAGCAACGGGGCAACTAATGAAAAACTGTTTTTT
TRBJ2-3	TRBV7-3	.	CASSQSDTQYF	TGTGCCAGCAGCCAGTCAGATACGCAGTATTTT
TRBJ1-4	TRBV5-1	TRBD1	CASSLGRGQGGTNEKLFF	TGCGCCAGCAGCTTGGGTAGGGGACAGGGTGGAACTAATGAAAAACTGTTTTTT
TRBJ2-1	TRBV7-9	.	CASSLAQAITYNEQFF	TGTGCCAGCAGCTTAGCACAGGCTATTACCTACAATGAGCAGTTCTTC
TRBJ1-4	TRBV6-5	TRBD1	CASSYSQGAKKLFF	TGTGCCAGCAGTTACTCGCAGGGGGCAAAAAAACTGTTTTTT
TRBJ1-6	TRBV6-1	.	CASSEVGGQNSPLHF	TGTGCCAGCAGTGAAGTTGGGGGCCAAAATTCACCCCTCCACTTT
TRBJ1-1	TRBV2	TRBD1	CASSRQGNTEAFF	TGTGCCAGCAGCCGACAGGGGAACACTGAAGCTTTCTTT
TRBJ1-3	TRBV7-8	.	CASSWEHSSGNTIYF	TGTGCCAGCAGTTGGGAGCACAGCTCTGGAAACACCATATATTTT